The T cell receptor (beta chain) described here comes from a study of shared clonotypes between healthy human individuals. Across the whole study: Each donor had three CD4 naive, three CD4 memory, two CD8 naive and one CD8 memory plate.

Donors, healthy HIV-negative adults, lacked recent acute infections or vaccinations. Negatively enriched CD4+ T cells were divided by CD45RA into naive and memory. The table came from immunoSEQ multiplex PCR; TCRdb's copy has only in-frame clones and leaves some out. The table includes 600,000 to 750,000 clones, 55% to 80% detected once. The TCR comes from a young woman in good health. The sequencing input was memory CD4+ T cells sorted from blood. Subset specified: CD45RA-negative fraction.

CDR3 coding DNA: TGTGCCAGCAGCTCGTTCGGACTAGCGGGGGGAAGGGGGACCCAGTACTTC. Translating it yields CASSSFGLAGGRGTQYF. The gene calls are TRBV5-4 and TRBJ2-5, with 14 nucleotides matching TRBD2. V was clipped by 3 bases and J by 7 bases; unmatched bases: 11. The CDR3 sequence is 17 residues long. Germline V gene sequence: CDR1 SGHNT, CDR2 YYREEE (reference sequence). Using reference TRBV5-4 and TRBJ2-5 for the parts outside the CDR3, the full variable domain is ETGVTQSPTHLIKTRGQQVTLRCSSQSGHNTVSWYQQALGQGPQFIFQYYREEENGRGNFPPRFSGLQFPNYSSELNVNALELDDSALYLCASSSFGLAGGRGTQYFGPGTRLLVL.